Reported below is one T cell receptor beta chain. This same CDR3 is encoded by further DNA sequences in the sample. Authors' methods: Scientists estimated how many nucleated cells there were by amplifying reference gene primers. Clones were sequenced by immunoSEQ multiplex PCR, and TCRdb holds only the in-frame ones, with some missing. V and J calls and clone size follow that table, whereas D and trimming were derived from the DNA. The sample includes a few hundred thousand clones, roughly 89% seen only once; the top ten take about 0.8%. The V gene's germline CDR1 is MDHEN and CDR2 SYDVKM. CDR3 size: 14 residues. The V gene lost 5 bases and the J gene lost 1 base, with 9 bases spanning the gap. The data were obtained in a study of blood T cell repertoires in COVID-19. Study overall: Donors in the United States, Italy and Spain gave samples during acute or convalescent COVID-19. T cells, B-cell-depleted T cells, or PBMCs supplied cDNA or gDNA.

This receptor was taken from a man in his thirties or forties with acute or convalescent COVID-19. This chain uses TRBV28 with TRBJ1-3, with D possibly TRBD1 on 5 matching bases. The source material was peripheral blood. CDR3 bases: TGTGCCAGCAGTCGGGGGAGTTCTGGAAACACCATATATTTT. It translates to CASSRGSSGNTIYF.